This entry concerns a single TCR beta chain. The data belong to a study of low-dose radiotherapy and immunotherapy resistance in tumors. Looking at the study overall: Patients of Cohort 1 had 0.5 Gy fractions every 2 weeks, which summed to 6.5 Gy. The regimen for patients comprised intravenous nivolumab 240 mg every two weeks plus intravenous ipilimumab 1 mg/kg every six weeks. At a dose of 200 mg/m2, intravenous cyclophosphamide was given every two weeks, one day before radiation and immunotherapy. Patients were on oral aspirin 300 mg taken daily for four cycles from cycle 1 day 1.

Gene-specific TRAV and TRBV primers were used for first-strand cDNA, covering alpha and beta chains. Amplification, which lasted 20 to 25 PCR cycles, used a constant-region primer and V-primer adapter to amplify TCRs. TCRdb reprocessed the reads with MiXCR, giving one entry per CDR3 protein. The sample consists of 9,700 or so distinct CDR3 sequences, about three quarters of them appearing once. This TCR was recovered from a human donor with advanced metastatic prostate, ovarian, gallbladder or colorectal cancer (not recorded which). This table probably holds off-target reads from a library built for another chain.

The CDR3 sequence is CASSLTQGYEQYF. In DNA, the CDR3 is TGTGCCAGCAGCCTCACGCAGGGCTACGAGCAGTACTTC. The chain recombines TRBV5-6 with TRBJ2-7; D might be TRBD1 (5 bases). Germline CDR1 reads SGHDT; CDR2 reads YYEEEE. The V end lost 4 bases, the J end lost 3 bases, and 11 bases lay between the germline ends. This CDR3 has 13 residues.